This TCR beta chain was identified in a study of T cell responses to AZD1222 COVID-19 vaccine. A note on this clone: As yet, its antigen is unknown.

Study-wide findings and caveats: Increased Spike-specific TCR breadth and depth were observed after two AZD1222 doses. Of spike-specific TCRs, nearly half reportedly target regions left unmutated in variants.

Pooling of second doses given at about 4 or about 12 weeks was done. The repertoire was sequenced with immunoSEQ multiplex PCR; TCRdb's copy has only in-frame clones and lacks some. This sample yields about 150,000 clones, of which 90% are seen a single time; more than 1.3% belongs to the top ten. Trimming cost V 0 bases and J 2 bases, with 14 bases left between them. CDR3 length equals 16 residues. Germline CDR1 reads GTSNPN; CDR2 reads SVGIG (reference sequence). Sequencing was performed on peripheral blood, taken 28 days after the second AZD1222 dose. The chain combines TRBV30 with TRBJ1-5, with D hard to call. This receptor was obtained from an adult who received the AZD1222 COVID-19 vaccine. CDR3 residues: CAWSVEGRMGNQPQHF. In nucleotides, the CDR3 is TGTGCCTGGAGTGTAGAAGGGAGAATGGGCAATCAGCCCCAGCATTTT. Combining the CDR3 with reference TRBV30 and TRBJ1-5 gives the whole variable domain SQTIHQWPATLVQPVGSPLSLECTVEGTSNPNLYWYRQAAGRGLQLLFYSVGIGQISSEVPQNLSASRPQDRQFILSSKKLLLSDSGFYLCAWSVEGRMGNQPQHFGDGTRLSIL.